This TCR beta chain was recovered during a study of regulatory T cells in long-lasting Graves disease. Sample time point: newly diagnosed GD, antithyroid drugs for less than 3 months. There was RNA extracted from PBMCs, and the TCR library was made from it. Through Arm-PCR of CDR3 regions and iRepertoire HTBI primers, TCR beta libraries were built. A single record per CDR3 protein comes from TCRdb applying MiXCR to the multiplex PCR reads. Seen here are approximately 350,000 distinct CDR3 sequences, roughly 15% observed once, and the top ten hold roughly 21%. This CDR3 comprises 15 residues. Germline CDR1 and CDR2: SEHNR and FQNEAQ (reference sequence). These records were also assigned to another study, of T cells in Graves' hyperthyroidism and ophthalmopathy.

The sample here was peripheral blood mononuclear cells (PBMCs), taken at new diagnosis, from a patient treated with antithyroid drugs. V and J are TRBV7-9 and TRBJ2-1; D is uncertain. The better agreement between TRBJ2-5 and the DNA end casts doubt on the J call. The clonotype comes from a woman between 18 and 29 years old with Graves disease. CDR3 protein: CASSLVKGIQETQYF. The CDR3 DNA sequence: TGTGCCAGCAGCTTAGTTAAGGGCATCCAAGAGACCCAGTACTTC.